The T cell receptor beta chain under discussion was sequenced for a study of T cell repertoires in cytomegalovirus infection. Study context: CMV infection together with matching HLA type was indicated by public TCR beta signatures.

CDR1 is MNHEY and CDR2 is SVGEGT in the germline V gene. The CDR3 has 16 amino acids. Trimming took off 5 bases at V and 4 bases at J, with 18 bases between the two ends. This clonotype appeared a few times. What it binds is not known. Via MiXCR, TCRdb re-called the reads, giving one row per CDR3 protein. The sample shows about 770,000 distinct CDR3 sequences, around 29% of them seen only once. Sequences were derived from cultured CD8+ T cells from PBMCs, sampled from culture after CMV antigen stimulation. The sequence derives from a human donor in good health (CMV status not recorded). Some clones in this sample may be carry-over from other donors' samples. V usage is TRBV6-2 or TRBV6-3 and J usage is TRBJ1-5; no clear D gene. The CDR3 sequence: CASSTSRRIINQPQHF. As DNA, the CDR3 is TGTGCCAGCAGTACCTCCCGGCGGATAATAAATCAGCCCCAGCATTTT.